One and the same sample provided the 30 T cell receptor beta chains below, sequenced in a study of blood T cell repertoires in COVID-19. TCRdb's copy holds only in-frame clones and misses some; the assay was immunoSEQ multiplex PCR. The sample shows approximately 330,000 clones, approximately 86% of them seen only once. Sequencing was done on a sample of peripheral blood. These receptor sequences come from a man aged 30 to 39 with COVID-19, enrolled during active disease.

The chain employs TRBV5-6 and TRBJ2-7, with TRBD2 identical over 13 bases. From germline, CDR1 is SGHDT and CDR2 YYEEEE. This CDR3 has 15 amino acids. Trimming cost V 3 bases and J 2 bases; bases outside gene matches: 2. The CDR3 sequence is CASSWGTSGAYEQYF. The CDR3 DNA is TGTGCCAGCAGCTGGGGGACTAGCGGGGCCTACGAGCAGTACTTC. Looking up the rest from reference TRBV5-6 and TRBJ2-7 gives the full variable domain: DAGVTQSPTHLIKTRGQQVTLRCSPKSGHDTVSWYQQALGQGPQFIFQYYEEEERQRGNFPDRFSGHQFPNYSSELNVNALLLGDSALYLCASSWGTSGAYEQYFGPGTRLTVT.

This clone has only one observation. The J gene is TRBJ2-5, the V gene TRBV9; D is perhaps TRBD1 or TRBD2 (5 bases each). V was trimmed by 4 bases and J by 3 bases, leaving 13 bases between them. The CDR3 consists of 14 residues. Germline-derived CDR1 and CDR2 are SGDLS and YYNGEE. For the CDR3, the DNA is TGTGCCAGCAGCTTAGGGGTTAGCGAAGAGACCCAGTACTTC. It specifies CASSLGVSEETQYF.

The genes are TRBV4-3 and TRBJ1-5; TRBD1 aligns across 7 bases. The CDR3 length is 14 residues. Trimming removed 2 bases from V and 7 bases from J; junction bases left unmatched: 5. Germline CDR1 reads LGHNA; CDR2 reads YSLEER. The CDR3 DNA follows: TGCGCCAGCAGCCAAAGGACAGGTTGGCAGCCCCAGCATTTT. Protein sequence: CASSQRTGWQPQHF.

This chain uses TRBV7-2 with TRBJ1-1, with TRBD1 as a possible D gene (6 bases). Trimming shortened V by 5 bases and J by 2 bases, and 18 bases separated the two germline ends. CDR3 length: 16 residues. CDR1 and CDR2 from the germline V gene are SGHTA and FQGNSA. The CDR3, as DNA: TGTGCCAGCAGCCTATTTACAGGGAAACTAAACACTGAAGCTTTCTTT. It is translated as CASSLFTGKLNTEAFF.

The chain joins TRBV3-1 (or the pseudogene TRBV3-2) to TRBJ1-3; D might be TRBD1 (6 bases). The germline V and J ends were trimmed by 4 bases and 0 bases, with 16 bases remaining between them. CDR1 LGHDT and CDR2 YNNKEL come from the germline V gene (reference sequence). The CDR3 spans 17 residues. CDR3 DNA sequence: TGTGCCAGCAGCCCTCACAGGACAGTGGACTCTGGAAACACCATATATTTT. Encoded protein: CASSPHRTVDSGNTIYF.

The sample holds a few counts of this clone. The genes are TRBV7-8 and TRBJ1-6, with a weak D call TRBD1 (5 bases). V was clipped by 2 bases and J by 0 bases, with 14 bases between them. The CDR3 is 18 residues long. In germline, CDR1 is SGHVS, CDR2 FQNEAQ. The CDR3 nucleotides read TGTGCCAGCAGCTTATCTCGGGGGTCGAGCTCCTATAATTCACCCCTCCACTTT. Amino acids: CASSLSRGSSSYNSPLHF.

The CDR3 nucleotides are TGTGCCAGTAGTATAGTTTCCGGGCAGGGCACTGAAGCTTTCTTT. This translates into CASSIVSGQGTEAFF. This chain connects TRBV19 to TRBJ1-1; D possibly corresponds to TRBD1 (5 bases). Germline CDR1 and CDR2: LNHDA and SQIVND (reference sequence). V dropped 1 base and J dropped 4 bases, with 13 bases sitting between them. The CDR3 is made up of 15 amino acids.

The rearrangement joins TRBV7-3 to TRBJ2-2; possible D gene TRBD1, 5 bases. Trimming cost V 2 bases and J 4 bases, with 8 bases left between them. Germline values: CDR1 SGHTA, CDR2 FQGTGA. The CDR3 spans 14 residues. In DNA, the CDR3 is TGTGCCAGCAGCTTAGACAGCCGCACCGGGGAGCTGTTTTTT. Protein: CASSLDSRTGELFF.

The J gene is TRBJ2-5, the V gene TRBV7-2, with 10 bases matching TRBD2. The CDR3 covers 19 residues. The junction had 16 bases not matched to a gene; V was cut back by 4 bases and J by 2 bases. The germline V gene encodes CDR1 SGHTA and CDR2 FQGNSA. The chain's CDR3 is CASSSRRGGAGGGQETQYF. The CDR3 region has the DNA TGTGCCAGCAGCTCCCGCCGAGGAGGAGCGGGGGGGGGACAAGAGACCCAGTACTTC.

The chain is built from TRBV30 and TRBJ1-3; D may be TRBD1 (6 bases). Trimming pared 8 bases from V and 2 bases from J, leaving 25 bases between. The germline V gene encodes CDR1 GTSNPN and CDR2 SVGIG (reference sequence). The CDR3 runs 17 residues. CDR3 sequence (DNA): TGTGCCAACAGACAGGCCCAGAGGAGGATACCTGGAAACACCATATATTTT. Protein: CANRQAQRRIPGNTIYF.

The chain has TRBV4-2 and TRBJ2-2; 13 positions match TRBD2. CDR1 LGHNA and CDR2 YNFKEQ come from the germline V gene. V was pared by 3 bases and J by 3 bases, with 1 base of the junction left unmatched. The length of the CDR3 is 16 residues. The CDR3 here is CASSHGLAGDTGELFF. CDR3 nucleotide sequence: TGTGCCAGCAGCCATGGACTAGCGGGAGACACCGGGGAGCTGTTTTTT.

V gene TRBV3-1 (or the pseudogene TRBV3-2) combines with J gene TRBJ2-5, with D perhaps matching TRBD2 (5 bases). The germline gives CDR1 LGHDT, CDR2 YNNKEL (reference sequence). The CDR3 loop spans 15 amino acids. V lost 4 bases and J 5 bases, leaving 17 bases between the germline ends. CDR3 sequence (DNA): TGTGCCAGCAGCCCATTTACTAGTGGATTGGAGACCCAGTACTTC. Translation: CASSPFTSGLETQYF.

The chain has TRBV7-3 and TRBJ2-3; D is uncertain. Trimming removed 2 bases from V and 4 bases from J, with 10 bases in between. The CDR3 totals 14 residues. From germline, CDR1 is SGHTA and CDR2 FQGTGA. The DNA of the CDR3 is TGTGCCAGCAGCTTAGAGGCCATGGCAGATACGCAGTATTTT. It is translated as CASSLEAMADTQYF.

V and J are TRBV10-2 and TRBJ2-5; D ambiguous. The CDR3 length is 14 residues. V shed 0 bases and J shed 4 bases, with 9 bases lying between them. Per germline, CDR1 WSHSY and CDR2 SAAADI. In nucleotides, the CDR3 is TGCGCCAGCAGTGAGTCATTTTTCCGAGAGACCCAGTACTTC. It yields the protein CASSESFFRETQYF.

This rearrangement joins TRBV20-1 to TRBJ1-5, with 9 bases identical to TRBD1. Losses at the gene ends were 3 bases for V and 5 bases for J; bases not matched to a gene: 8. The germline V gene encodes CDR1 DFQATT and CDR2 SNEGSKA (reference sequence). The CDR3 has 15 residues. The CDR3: CSASSPDRGYQPQHF. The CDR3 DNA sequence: TGCAGTGCTAGTTCTCCGGACAGGGGATATCAGCCCCAGCATTTT.

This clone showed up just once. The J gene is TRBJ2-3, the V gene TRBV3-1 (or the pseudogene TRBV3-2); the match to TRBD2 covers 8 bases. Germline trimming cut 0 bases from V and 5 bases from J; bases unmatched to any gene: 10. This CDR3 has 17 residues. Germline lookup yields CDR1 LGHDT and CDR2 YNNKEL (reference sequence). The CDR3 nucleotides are TGTGCCAGCAGCCAAGATCTCGCGCGGGAGGAGGTAGATACGCAGTATTTT. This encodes CASSQDLAREEVDTQYF.

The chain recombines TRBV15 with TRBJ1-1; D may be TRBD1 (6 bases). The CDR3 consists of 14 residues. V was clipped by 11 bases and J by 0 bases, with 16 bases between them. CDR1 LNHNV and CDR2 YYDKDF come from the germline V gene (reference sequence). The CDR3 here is CAAGGGRVNTEAFF. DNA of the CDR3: TGTGCCGCCGGGGGGGGGCGGGTGAACACTGAAGCTTTCTTT.

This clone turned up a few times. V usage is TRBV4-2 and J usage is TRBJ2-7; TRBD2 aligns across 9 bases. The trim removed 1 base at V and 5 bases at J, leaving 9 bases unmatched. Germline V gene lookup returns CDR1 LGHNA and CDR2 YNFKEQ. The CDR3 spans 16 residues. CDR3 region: CASSQGRDAGGDEQYF. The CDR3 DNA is TGTGCCAGCAGCCAAGGGAGGGACGCGGGAGGGGACGAGCAGTACTTC.

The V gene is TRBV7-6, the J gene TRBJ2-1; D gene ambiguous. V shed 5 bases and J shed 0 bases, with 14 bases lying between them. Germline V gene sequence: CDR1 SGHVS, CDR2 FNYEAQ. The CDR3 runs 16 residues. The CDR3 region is CASSEEATSSYNEQFF. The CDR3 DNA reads TGTGCCAGCAGCGAAGAAGCCACGAGCTCCTACAATGAGCAGTTCTTC.

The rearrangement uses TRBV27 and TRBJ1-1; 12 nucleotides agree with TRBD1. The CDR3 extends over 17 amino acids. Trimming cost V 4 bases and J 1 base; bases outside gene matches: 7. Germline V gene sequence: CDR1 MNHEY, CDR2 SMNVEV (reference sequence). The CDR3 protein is CASSSPGQGARNTEAFF. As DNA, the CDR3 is TGTGCCAGCAGTTCACCGGGACAGGGGGCGCGGAACACTGAAGCTTTCTTT.

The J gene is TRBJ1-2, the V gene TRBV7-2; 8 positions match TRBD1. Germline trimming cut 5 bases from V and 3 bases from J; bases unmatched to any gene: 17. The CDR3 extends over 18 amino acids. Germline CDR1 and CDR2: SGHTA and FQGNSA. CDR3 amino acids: CASSTTGEIHTLHYGYTF. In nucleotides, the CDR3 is TGTGCCAGCAGCACGACAGGGGAGATACATACTCTCCACTATGGCTACACCTTC.

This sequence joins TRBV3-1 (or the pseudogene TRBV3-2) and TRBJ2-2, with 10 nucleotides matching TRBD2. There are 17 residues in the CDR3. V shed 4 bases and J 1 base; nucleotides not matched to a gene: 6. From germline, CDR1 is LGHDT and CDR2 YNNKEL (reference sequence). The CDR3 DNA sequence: TGTGCCAGCAGCCTTCATAGCGGGAGGCAGAACACCGGGGAGCTGTTTTTT. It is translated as CASSLHSGRQNTGELFF.

CDR3 amino acids: CASSPQGFSGNTIYF. CDR3 bases: TGTGCCAGCTCACCCCAGGGGTTCTCTGGAAACACCATATATTTT. V usage is TRBV18 and J usage is TRBJ1-3, with a weak D call TRBD1 (6 bases). V was clipped by 3 bases and J by 0 bases, with 9 bases between them. The CDR3 spans 15 residues. CDR1 KGHSH and CDR2 LQKENI come from the germline V gene.

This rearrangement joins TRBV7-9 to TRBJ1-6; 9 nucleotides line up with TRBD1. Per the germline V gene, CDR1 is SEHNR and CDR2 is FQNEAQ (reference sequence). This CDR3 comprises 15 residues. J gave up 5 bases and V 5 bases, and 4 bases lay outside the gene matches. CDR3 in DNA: TGTGCCAGCAGCCCCCGGGACAGGGATAATTCACCCCTCCACTTT. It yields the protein CASSPRDRDNSPLHF.

Written as DNA, the CDR3 is TGTGCCAGCAGTGATCCTACCAGGGGCTCACTCTACGAGCAGTACTTC. Translated: CASSDPTRGSLYEQYF. The rearrangement links TRBV25-1 to TRBJ2-7, with TRBD1 as a possible D gene (6 bases). Looked up from germline, CDR1 is MGHDK and CDR2 is SYGVNS. This CDR3 comprises 16 residues. Trimming left V 3 bases short and J 3 bases short, with 18 bases between.

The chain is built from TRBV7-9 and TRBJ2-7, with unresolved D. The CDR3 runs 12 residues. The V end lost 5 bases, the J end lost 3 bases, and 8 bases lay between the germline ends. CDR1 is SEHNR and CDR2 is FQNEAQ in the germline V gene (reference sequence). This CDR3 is CASSPADYEQYF. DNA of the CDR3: TGTGCCAGCAGCCCCGCAGACTACGAGCAGTACTTC.

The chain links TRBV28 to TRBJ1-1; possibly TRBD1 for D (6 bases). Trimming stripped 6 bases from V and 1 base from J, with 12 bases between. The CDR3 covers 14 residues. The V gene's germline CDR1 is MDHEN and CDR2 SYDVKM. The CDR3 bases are TGTGCCAGCAGGAACAGGGCCACGAACACTGAAGCTTTCTTT. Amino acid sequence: CASRNRATNTEAFF.

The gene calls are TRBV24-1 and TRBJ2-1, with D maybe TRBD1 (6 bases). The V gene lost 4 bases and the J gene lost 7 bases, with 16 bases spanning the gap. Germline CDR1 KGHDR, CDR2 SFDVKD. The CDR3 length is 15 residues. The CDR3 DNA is TGTGCCACCAGTGAACCCGGGGCAGGGGTTAATGAGCAGTTCTTC. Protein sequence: CATSEPGAGVNEQFF.

The CDR3 spells CASSPLELDTQYF. CDR3 nucleotide sequence: TGTGCCAGCTCACCCCTCGAACTCGATACGCAGTATTTT. This sequence joins TRBV18 and TRBJ2-3; D remains ambiguous. Germline V gives CDR1 KGHSH, CDR2 LQKENI. The V and J ends lost 3 bases and 6 bases respectively, with 10 bases between them. The CDR3 runs 13 residues. The full variable domain, its missing parts supplied by reference TRBV18 and TRBJ2-3, is NAGVMQNPRHLVRRRGQEARLRCSPMKGHSHVYWYRQLPEEGLKFMVYLQKENIIDESGMPKERFSAEFPKEGPSILRIQQVVRGDSAAYFCASSPLELDTQYFGPGTRLTVL.

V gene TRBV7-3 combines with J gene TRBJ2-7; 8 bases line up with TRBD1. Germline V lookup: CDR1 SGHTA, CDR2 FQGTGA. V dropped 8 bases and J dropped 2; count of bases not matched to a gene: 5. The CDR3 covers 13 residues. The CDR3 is CASRIQGAYEQYF. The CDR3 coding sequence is TGTGCCAGCCGAATACAGGGGGCCTACGAGCAGTACTTC.